These 11 T cell receptor beta chains came from one sample sequenced in a study of CD8+CD57+ T cells in acquired aplastic anemia. Both TCR beta VDJ combination and CDR3 sequence profiling were carried out. Genomic DNA was the template for this profiling. TCRdb re-derived calls from the reads in MiXCR, one entry per CDR3 protein. The sample yields about 270,000 distinct CDR3 sequences, around three fifths seen once. Sequenced sample: sorted CD4+, CD8+, or CD8+CD57+ T cells (not recorded which) from PBMCs. The receptors were gathered from a human donor with severe aplastic anemia or a healthy control (not recorded which).

The rearrangement uses TRBV7-9 and TRBJ2-7; TRBD1 matches at 7 bases. The V gene end was trimmed by 4 bases and the J gene end by 0 bases; junction bases not matched to a gene: 6. Germline lookup yields CDR1 SEHNR and CDR2 FQNEAQ (reference sequence). The CDR3 loop spans 15 amino acids. CDR3 in amino acids: CASSSGTVLSYEQYF. The CDR3, as DNA: TGTGCCAGCAGCTCCGGGACAGTTCTCTCCTACGAGCAGTACTTC.

A few counts support this clonotype. The germline gene is not matched at one end of the junction; a read error may be the cause. The chain has TRBV3-1 and TRBJ1-2; D ambiguous. The length of the CDR3 is 15 residues. Germline-derived CDR1 and CDR2 are LGHDT and YNNKEL (reference sequence). The CDR3 DNA reads TGTGCCAGCAACCAAGATCCGGGGTCTCCGTATGGCTACACCTTC. Its translation: CASNQDPGSPYGYTF.

This chain links TRBV5-1 with TRBJ2-1; 7 nucleotides agree with TRBD2. The CDR3 totals 15 residues. The germline CDR1 and CDR2 sequences are SGHRS and YFSETQ. The V and J ends lost 5 bases and 1 base, in that order; junction bases with no gene match: 6. This CDR3 is CASSTAGLSYNEQFF. Here the CDR3 DNA reads TGCGCCAGCAGTACAGCGGGATTATCCTACAATGAGCAGTTCTTC. Variable domain in full (rest from reference TRBV5-1 and TRBJ2-1): KAGVTQTPRYLIKTRGQQVTLSCSPISGHRSVSWYQQTPGQGLQFLFEYFSETQRNKGNFPGRFSGRQFSNSRSEMNVSTLELGDSALYLCASSTAGLSYNEQFFGPGTRLTVL.

The J gene is TRBJ2-7, the V gene TRBV2, with a tentative D call TRBD1 (5 bases). Near its end, the DNA agrees better with TRBJ2-1, so the J call may be wrong. CDR1 SNHLY and CDR2 FYNNEI come from the germline V gene. This CDR3 has 15 residues. The CDR3 loop reads CASSEVDSNSYEQFF. In DNA, the CDR3 is TGTGCCAGCAGTGAGGTCGACAGCAACTCCTACGAGCAGTTCTTC.

Concerning this clonotype itself: The CDR3 does not close with the conserved phenylalanine or tryptophan, likely indicating a read error. The V call is TRBV20-1, the J call TRBJ2-2, with D tentatively TRBD1 (5 bases). V lost 3 bases to trimming and J lost 1 base, with 9 bases between them. CDR3 size: 14 residues. Germline CDR1 is DFQATT and CDR2 is SNEGSKA (reference sequence). The chain's CDR3 is CSARRQGNTGELFC. CDR3 coding DNA: TGCAGTGCTAGGAGGCAGGGGAACACCGGGGAGCTGTTTTGT.

As to this clonotype: A much larger clonotype is one base distant, so this may be a read error. The V gene is TRBV5-1, the J gene TRBJ2-3, with a weak D call TRBD2 (5 bases). Looked up from germline, CDR1 is SGHRS and CDR2 is YFSETQ. This CDR3 has 17 amino acids. The DNA for the CDR3 is TGCACCAGCAGCCAGCTTAAAATGGGAGCGGCGGCAGATACGCAGTATTTT. Protein sequence: CTSSQLKMGAAADTQYF.

The chain employs TRBV12-3 or TRBV12-4 and TRBJ2-1; D not certain. CDR3 size: 15 residues. Trimming took 5 bases from V and 5 from J, leaving 16 bases between them. The DNA of the CDR3 is TGTGCCAGCAGTCCGCTGGGCCCCCTAAACAATGAGCAGTTCTTC. It specifies CASSPLGPLNNEQFF.

The V call is TRBV15, the J call TRBJ2-3, with TRBD1 matching over 7 bases. With V trimmed by 1 base and J by 1 base, 2 bases remained unmatched. The CDR3 length is 15 residues. Looked up from germline, CDR1 is LNHNV and CDR2 is YYDKDF (reference sequence). The chain's CDR3 is CATSRGQGGTDTQYF. The DNA of the CDR3 is TGTGCCACCAGCAGAGGGCAGGGGGGCACAGATACGCAGTATTTT.

This clonotype was recorded at least ten times. The rearrangement uses TRBV12-3 or TRBV12-4 and TRBJ1-2; D gene ambiguous. This CDR3 spans 12 amino acids. Trimming cost V 3 bases and J 4 bases, with 6 bases left between them. The CDR3 here is CASSFPRYGYTF. The CDR3 DNA reads TGTGCCAGCAGTTTCCCTCGCTATGGCTACACCTTC.

The V call is TRBV10-3, the J call TRBJ2-1, with 15 bases aligning to TRBD2. The ends lost 7 bases at V and 5 bases at J; junction bases unmatched: 6. The germline CDR1 and CDR2 sequences are ENHRY and SYGVKD. CDR3 length: 16 amino acids. In DNA form, the CDR3 reads TGTGCCATCAAAGGGACTAGCGGGAGGTCCAACAATGAGCAGTTCTTC. It codes for CAIKGTSGRSNNEQFF.

This clonotype was counted many times. V gene TRBV6-5 combines with J gene TRBJ1-2; 10 bases line up with TRBD1. Germline CDR1 reads MNHEY; CDR2 reads SVGAGI. The CDR3 runs to 14 residues. With 6 bases clipped from V and 5 bases from J, the junction kept 6 bases outside the gene matches. The CDR3 DNA is TGTGCCAGCAGCGATTGGACAGGGGGATATGGCTACACCTTC. Its translation: CASSDWTGGYGYTF.